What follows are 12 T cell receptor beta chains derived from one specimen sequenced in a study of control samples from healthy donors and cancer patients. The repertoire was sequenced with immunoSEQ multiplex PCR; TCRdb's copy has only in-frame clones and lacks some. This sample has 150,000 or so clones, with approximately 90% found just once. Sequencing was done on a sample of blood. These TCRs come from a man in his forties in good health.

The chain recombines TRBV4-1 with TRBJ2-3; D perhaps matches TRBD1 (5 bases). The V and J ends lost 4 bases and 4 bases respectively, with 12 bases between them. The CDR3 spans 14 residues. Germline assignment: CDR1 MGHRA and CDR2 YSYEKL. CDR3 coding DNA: TGCGCCAGCAGCCGGTTAGGGGTGGCAGATACGCAGTATTTT. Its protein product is CASSRLGVADTQYF.

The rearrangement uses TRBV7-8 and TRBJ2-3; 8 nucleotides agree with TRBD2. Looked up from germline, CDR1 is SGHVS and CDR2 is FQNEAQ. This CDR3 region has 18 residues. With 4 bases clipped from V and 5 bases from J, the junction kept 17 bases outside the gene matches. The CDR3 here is CASSSPSGGAPRRDTQYF. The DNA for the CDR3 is TGTGCCAGCAGCTCCCCTTCCGGGGGGGCCCCCCGGAGAGATACGCAGTATTTT.

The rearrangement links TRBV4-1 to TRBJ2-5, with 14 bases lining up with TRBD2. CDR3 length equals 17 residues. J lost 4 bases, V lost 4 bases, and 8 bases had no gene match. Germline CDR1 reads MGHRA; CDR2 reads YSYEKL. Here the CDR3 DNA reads TGCGCCAGCAGCCCAGGGGAGGGACTAGCGGGGGCAGAGACCCAGTACTTC. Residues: CASSPGEGLAGAETQYF.

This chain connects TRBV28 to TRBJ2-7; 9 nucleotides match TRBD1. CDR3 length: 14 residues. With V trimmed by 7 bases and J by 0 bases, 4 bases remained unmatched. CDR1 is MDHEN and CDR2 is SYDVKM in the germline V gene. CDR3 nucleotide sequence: TGTGCCAGCATAGGGACAGGGAACTCCTACGAGCAGTACTTC. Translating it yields CASIGTGNSYEQYF.

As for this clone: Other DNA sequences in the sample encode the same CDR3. CDR3 region: CASSPGQSNTGELFF. The DNA of the CDR3 is TGTGCCAGCTCACCAGGGCAGAGTAACACCGGGGAGCTGTTTTTT. The V and J genes are TRBV18 and TRBJ2-2; no clear D gene. The CDR3 has 15 amino acids. Trimming removed 2 bases from V and 2 bases from J, with 9 bases in between. CDR1 is KGHSH, CDR2 LQKENI, per germline.

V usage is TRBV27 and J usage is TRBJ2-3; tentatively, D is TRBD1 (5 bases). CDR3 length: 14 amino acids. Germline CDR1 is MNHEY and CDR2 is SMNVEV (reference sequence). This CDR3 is CATCPRASTDTQYF. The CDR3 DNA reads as TGTGCAACCTGCCCCAGGGCTAGCACAGATACGCAGTATTTT.

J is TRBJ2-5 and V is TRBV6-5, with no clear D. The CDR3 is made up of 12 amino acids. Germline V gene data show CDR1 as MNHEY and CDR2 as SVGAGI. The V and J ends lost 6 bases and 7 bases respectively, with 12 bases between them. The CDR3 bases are TGTGCCAGCAGCCCACTCCCTGGGACCCAGTACTTC. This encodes CASSPLPGTQYF.

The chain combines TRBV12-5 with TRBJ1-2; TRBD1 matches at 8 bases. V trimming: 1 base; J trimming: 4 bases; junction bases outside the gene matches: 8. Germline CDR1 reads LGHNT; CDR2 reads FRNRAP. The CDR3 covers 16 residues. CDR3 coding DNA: TGTGCTAGTGGTTTGGGACACGGGACAGGTCTCTATGGCTACACCTTC. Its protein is CASGLGHGTGLYGYTF.

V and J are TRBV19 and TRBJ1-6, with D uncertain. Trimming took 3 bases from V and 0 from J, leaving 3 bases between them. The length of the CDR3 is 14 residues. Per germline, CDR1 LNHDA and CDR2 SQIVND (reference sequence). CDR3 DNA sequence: TGTGCCAGTAGTATCTTCTCCTATAATTCACCCCTCCACTTT. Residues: CASSIFSYNSPLHF.

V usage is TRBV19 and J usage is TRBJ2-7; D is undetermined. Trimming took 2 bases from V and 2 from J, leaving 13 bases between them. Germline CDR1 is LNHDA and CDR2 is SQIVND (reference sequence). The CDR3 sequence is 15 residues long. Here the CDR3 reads CASSIRLSQAYEQYF. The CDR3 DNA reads TGTGCCAGTAGTATACGGCTCAGCCAAGCCTACGAGCAGTACTTC.

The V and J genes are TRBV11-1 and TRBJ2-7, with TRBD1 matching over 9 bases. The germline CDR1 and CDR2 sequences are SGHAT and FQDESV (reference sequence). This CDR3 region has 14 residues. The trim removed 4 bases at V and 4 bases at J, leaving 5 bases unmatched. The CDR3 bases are TGTGCCAGCAGCTCGGGACAGGGTATATACGAGCAGTACTTC. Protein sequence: CASSSGQGIYEQYF. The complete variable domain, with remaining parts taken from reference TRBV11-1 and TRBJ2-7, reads EAEVAQSPRYKITEKSQAVAFWCDPISGHATLYWYRQILGQGPELLVQFQDESVVDDSQLPKDRFSAERLKGVDSTLKIQPAELGDSAMYLCASSSGQGIYEQYFGPGTRLTVT.

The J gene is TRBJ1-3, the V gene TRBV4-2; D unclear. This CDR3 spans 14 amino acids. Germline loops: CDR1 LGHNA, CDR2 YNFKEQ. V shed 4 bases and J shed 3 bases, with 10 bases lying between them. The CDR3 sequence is CASSPLEVGNTIYF. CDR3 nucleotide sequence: TGTGCCAGCAGCCCTCTGGAGGTTGGAAACACCATATATTTT.